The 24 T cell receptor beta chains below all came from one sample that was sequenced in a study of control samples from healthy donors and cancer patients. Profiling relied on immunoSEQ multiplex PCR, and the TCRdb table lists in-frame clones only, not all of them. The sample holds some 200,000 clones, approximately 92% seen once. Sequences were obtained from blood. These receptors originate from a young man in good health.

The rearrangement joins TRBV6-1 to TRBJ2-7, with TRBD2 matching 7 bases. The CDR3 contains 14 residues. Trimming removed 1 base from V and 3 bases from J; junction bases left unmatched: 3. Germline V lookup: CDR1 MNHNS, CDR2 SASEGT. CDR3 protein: CASSEVGLNYEQYF. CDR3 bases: TGTGCCAGCAGTGAAGTGGGACTAAACTACGAGCAGTACTTC.

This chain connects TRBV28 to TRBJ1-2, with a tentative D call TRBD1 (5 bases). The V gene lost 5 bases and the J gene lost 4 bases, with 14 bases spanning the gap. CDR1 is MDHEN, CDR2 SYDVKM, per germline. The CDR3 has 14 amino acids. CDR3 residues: CASSLEGFTYGYTF. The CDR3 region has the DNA TGTGCCAGCAGTCTCGAGGGGTTCACCTATGGCTACACCTTC.

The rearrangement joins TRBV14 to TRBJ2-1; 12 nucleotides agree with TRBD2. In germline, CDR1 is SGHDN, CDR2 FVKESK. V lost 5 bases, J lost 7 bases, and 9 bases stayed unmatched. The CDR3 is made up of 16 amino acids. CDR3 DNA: TGTGCCAGCAGCGCCCTCCTAGCGGGGGGGCGTAATGAGCAGTTCTTC. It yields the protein CASSALLAGGRNEQFF.

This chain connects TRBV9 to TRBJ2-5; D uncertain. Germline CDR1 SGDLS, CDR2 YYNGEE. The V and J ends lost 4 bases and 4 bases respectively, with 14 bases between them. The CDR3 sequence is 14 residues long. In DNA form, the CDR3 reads TGTGCCAGCAGCCCTCAGTGGGTGGGAGAGACCCAGTACTTC. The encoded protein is CASSPQWVGETQYF.

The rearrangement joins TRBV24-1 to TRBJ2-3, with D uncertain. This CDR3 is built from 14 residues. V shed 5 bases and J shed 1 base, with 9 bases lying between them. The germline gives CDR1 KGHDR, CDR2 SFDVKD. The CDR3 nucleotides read TGTGCCACCAGTGGGGGTACCCGCACAGATACGCAGTATTTT. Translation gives CATSGGTRTDTQYF.

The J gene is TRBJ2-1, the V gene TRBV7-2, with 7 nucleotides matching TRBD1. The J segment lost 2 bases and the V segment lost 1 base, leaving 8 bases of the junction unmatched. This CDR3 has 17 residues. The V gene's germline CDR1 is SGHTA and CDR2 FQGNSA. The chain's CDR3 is CASSLGRDRAAYNEQFF. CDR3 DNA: TGTGCCAGCAGCTTAGGCCGCGACAGGGCGGCCTACAATGAGCAGTTCTTC.

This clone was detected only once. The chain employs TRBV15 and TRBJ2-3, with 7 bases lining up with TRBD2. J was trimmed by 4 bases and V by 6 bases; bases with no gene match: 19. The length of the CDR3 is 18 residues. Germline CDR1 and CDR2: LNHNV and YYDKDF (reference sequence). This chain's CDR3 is CATRATGGWDYGSDTQYF. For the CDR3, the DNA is TGTGCCACCAGGGCCACAGGAGGGTGGGACTATGGGTCAGATACGCAGTATTTT.

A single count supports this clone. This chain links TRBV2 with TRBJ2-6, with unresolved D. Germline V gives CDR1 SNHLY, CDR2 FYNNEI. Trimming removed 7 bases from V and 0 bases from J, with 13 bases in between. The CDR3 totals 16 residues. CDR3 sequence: CASTGSGSSGANVLTF. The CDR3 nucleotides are TGTGCCAGCACGGGCAGTGGATCCTCTGGGGCCAACGTCCTGACTTTC.

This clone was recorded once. CDR3: CASSQNPGGGSEAFF. In DNA, the CDR3 is TGTGCCAGCAGCCAAAACCCAGGGGGAGGGTCTGAAGCTTTCTTT. The genes are TRBV3-1 (or the pseudogene TRBV3-2) and TRBJ1-1, with TRBD1 identical over 7 bases. The CDR3 loop spans 15 amino acids. V was clipped by 2 bases and J by 6 bases; unmatched bases: 9. CDR1 LGHDT and CDR2 YNNKEL come from the germline V gene (reference sequence).

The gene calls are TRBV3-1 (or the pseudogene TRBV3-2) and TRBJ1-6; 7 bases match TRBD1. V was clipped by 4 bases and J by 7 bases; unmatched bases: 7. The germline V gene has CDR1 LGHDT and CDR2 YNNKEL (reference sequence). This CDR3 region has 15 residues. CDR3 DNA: TGTGCCAGCAGCCTCCGAGGGACAGAGAATTCACCCCTCCACTTT. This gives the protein CASSLRGTENSPLHF.

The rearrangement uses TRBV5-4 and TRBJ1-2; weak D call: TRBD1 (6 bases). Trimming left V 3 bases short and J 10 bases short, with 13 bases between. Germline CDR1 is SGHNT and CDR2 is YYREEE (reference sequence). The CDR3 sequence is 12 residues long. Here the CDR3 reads CASSWENRDYTF. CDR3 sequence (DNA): TGTGCCAGCAGCTGGGAAAACAGGGACTACACCTTC.

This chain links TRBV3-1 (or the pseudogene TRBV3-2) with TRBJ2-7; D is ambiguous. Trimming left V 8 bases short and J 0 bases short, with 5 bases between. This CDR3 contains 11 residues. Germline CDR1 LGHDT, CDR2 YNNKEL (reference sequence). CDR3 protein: CASSSSYEQYF. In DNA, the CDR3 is TGTGCCAGCTCTAGCTCCTACGAGCAGTACTTC.

CDR3 amino acids: CATSLPILYNEQFF. The CDR3 coding sequence is TGTGCCACCAGCCTACCGATACTATACAATGAGCAGTTCTTC. V gene TRBV15 combines with J gene TRBJ2-1; D unclear. The V gene lost 5 bases and the J gene lost 4 bases, with 12 bases spanning the gap. This CDR3 is built from 14 residues. Germline-derived CDR1 and CDR2 are LNHNV and YYDKDF (reference sequence).

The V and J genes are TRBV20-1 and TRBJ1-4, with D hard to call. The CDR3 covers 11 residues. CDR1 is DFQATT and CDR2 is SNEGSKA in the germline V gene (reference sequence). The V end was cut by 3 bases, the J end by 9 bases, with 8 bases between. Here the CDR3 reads CSASLLQKLFF. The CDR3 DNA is TGCAGTGCTAGTCTCCTGCAAAAACTGTTTTTT.

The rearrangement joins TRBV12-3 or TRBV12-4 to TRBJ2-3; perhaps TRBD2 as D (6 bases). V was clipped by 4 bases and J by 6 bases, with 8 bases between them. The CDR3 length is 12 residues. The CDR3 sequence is CASSYGGDTQYF. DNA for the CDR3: TGTGCCAGCAGTTATGGGGGGGATACGCAGTATTTT.

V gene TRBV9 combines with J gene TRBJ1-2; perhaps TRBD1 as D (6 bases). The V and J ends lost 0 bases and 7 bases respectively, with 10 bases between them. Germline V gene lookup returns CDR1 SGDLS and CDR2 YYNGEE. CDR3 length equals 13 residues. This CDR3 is CASSVVGGTGYTF. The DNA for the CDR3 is TGTGCCAGCAGCGTAGTGGGGGGCACTGGCTACACCTTC.

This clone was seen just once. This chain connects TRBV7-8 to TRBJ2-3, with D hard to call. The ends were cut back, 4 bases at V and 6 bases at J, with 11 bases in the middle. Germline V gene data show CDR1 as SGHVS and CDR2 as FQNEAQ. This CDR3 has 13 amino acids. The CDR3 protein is CASSYPPLDTQYF. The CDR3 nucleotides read TGTGCCAGCAGCTATCCCCCATTGGATACGCAGTATTTT.

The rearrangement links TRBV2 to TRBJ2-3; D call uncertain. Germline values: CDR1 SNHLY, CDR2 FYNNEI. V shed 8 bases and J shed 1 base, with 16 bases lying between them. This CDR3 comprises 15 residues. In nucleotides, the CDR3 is TGTGCCAGCCCCCATCCCGAGTTCGGCACAGATACGCAGTATTTT. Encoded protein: CASPHPEFGTDTQYF.

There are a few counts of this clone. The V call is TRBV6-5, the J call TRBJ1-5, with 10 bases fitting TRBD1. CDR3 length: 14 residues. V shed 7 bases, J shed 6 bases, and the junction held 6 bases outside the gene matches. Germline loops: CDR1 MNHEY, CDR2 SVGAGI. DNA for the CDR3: TGTGCCAGCACCCCGAGACAGGGGGCTCAGCCCCAGCATTTT. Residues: CASTPRQGAQPQHF.

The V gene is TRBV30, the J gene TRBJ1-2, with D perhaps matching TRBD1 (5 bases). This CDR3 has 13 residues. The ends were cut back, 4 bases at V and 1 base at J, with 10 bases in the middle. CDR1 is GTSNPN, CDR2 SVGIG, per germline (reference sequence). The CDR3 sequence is CAWKVRGNYGYTF. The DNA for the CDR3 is TGTGCCTGGAAGGTTAGGGGTAACTATGGCTACACCTTC.

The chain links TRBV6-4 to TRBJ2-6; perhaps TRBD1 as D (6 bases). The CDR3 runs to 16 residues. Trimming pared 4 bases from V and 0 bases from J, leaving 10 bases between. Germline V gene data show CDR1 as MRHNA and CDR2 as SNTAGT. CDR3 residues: CASSAADSSGANVLTF. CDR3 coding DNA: TGTGCCAGCAGTGCCGCGGACAGCTCTGGGGCCAACGTCCTGACTTTC.

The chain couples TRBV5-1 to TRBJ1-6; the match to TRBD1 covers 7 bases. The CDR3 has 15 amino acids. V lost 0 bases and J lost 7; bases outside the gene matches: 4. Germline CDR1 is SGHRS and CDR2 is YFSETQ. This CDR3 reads CASSLAGTANSPLHF. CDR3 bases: TGCGCCAGCAGCTTGGCCGGGACAGCGAATTCACCCCTCCACTTT.

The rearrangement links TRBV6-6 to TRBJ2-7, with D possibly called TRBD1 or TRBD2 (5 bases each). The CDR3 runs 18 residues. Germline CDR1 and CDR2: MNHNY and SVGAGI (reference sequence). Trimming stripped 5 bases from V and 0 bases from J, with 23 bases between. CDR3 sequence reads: CASSLNQGRGRSSYEQYF. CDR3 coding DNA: TGTGCCAGCAGTCTTAATCAAGGACGGGGACGGAGCTCCTACGAGCAGTACTTC.

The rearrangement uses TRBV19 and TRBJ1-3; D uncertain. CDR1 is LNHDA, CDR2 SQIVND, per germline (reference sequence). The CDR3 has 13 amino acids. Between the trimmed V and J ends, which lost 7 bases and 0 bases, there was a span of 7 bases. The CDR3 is CASMRSSGNTIYF. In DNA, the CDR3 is TGTGCCAGTATGAGGTCCTCTGGAAACACCATATATTTT.